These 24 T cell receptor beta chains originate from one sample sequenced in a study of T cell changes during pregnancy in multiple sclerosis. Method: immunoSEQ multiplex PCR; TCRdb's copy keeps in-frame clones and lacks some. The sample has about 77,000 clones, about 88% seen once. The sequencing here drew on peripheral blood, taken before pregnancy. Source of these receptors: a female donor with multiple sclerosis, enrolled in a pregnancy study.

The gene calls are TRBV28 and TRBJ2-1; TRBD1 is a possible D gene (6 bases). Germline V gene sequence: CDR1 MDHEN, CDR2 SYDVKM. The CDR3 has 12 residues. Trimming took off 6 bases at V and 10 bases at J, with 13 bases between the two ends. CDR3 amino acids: CASRSSGTEQFF. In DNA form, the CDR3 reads TGTGCCAGCAGGTCCTCCGGGACAGAGCAGTTCTTC. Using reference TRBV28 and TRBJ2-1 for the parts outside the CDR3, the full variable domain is DVKVTQSSRYLVKRTGEKVFLECVQDMDHENMFWYRQDPGLGLRLIYFSYDVKMKEKGDIPEGYSVSREKKERFSLILESASTNQTSMYLCASRSSGTEQFFGPGTRLTVL.

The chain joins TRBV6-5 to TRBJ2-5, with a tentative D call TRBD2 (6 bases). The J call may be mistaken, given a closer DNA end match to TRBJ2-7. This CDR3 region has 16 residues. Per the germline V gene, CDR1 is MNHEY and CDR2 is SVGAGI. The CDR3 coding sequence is TGTGCCAGCAGTTACTCGAGGCAGGGAGGATACTACGAGCAGTACTTC. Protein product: CASSYSRQGGYYEQYF.

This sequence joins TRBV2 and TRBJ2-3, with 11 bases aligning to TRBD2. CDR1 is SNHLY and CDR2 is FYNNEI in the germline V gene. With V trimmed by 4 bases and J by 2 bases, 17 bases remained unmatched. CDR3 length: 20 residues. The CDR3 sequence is CASSVPGGPGLAGPTDTQYF. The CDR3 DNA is TGTGCCAGCAGTGTTCCCGGGGGCCCCGGACTAGCGGGTCCCACAGATACGCAGTATTTT.

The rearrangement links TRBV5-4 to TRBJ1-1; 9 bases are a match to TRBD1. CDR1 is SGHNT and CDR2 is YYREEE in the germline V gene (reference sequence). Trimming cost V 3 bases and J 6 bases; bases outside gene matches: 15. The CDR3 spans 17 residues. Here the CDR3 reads CASSSTLLQGASAEAFF. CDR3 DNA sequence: TGTGCCAGCAGCTCCACCCTGCTACAGGGGGCTAGCGCTGAAGCTTTCTTT.

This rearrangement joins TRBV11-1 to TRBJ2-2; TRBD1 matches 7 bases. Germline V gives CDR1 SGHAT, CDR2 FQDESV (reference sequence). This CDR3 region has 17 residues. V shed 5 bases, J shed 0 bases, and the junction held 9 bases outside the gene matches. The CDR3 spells CASSIDHRGTNTGELFF. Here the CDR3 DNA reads TGTGCCAGCAGCATTGATCACAGGGGTACGAACACCGGGGAGCTGTTTTTT.

In DNA form, the CDR3 reads TGTGCCAGCAGCTCTCAGGGGTCCTACGAGCAGTACTTC. As protein: CASSSQGSYEQYF. The rearrangement uses TRBV7-9 and TRBJ2-7; possibly TRBD1 for D (6 bases). Trimming took 4 bases from V and 1 from J, leaving 8 bases between them. This CDR3 spans 13 amino acids. The germline gives CDR1 SEHNR, CDR2 FQNEAQ (reference sequence).

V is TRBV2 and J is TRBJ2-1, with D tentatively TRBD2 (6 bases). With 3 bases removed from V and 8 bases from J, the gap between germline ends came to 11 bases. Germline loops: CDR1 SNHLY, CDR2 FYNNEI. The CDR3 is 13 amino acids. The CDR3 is CASSDREEYEQFF. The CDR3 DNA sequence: TGTGCCAGCAGTGACAGGGAGGAGTATGAGCAGTTCTTC.

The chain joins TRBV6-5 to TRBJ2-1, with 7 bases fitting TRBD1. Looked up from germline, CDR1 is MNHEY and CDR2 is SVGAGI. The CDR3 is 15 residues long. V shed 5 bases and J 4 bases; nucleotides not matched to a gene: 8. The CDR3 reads CASSRDSLGYNEQFF. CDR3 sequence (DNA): TGTGCCAGCAGTCGGGACAGCCTCGGATACAATGAGCAGTTCTTC.

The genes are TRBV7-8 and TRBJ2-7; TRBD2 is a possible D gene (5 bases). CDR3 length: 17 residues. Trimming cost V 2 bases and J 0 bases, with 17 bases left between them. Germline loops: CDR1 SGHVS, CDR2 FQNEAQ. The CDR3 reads CASSLNGGDLSSYEQYF. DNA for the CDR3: TGTGCCAGCAGCTTAAATGGAGGAGATTTAAGCTCCTACGAGCAGTACTTC.

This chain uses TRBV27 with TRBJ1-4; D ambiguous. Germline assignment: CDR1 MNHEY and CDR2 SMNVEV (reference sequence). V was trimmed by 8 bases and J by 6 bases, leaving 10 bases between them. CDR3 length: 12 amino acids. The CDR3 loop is CASQGGHEKLFF. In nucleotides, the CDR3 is TGTGCCAGCCAAGGCGGTCATGAAAAACTGTTTTTT. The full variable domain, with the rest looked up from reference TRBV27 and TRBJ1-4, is EAQVTQNPRYLITVTGKKLTVTCSQNMNHEYMSWYRQDPGLGLRQIYYSMNVEVTDKGDVPEGYKVSRKEKRNFPLILESPSPNQTSLYFCASQGGHEKLFFGSGTQLSVL.

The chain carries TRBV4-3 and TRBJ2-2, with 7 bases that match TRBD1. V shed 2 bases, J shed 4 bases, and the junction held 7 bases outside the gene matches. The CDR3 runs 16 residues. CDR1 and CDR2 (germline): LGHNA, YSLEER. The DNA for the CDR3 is TGCGCCAGCAGCCAATTTCCGGGACAGATCACCGGGGAGCTGTTTTTT. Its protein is CASSQFPGQITGELFF.

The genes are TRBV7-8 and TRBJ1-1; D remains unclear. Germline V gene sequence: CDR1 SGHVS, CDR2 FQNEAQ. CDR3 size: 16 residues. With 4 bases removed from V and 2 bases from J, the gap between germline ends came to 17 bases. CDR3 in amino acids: CASSSRDRMQNTEAFF. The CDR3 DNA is TGTGCCAGCAGCTCGAGGGATAGGATGCAAAACACTGAAGCTTTCTTT.

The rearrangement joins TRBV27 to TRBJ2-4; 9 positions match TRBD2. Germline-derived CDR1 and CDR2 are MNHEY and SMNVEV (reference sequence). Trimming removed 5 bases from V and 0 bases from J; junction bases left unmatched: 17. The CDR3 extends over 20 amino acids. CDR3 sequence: CASSPLSLPSGAIAKNIQYF. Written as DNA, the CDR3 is TGTGCCAGCAGTCCCCTATCCCTGCCTAGCGGGGCGATAGCCAAAAACATTCAGTACTTC.

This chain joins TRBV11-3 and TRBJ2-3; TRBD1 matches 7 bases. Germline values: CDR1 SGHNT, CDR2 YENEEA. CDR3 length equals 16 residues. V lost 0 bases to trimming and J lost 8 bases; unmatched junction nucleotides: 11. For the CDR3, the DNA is TGTGCCAGCAGCTTAGATGGTACGGGGTCAGGGGGTACGCAGTATTTT. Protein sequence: CASSLDGTGSGGTQYF. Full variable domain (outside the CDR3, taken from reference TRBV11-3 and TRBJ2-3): EAGVVQSPRYKIIEKKQPVAFWCNPISGHNTLYWYLQNLGQGPELLIRYENEEAVDDSQLPKDRFSAERLKGVDSTLKIQPAELGDSAVYLCASSLDGTGSGGTQYFGPGTRLTVL.

The CDR3 DNA is TGTGCCAGCAGGGGGGACAGGCGAGCTTTCTTT. This codes for CASRGDRRAFF. The chain couples TRBV28 to TRBJ1-1, with 8 bases lining up with TRBD1. V shed 6 bases and J 10 bases; nucleotides not matched to a gene: 4. The CDR3 sequence is 11 residues long. The germline gives CDR1 MDHEN, CDR2 SYDVKM. The full variable domain, rest sourced from reference TRBV28 and TRBJ1-1, is DVKVTQSSRYLVKRTGEKVFLECVQDMDHENMFWYRQDPGLGLRLIYFSYDVKMKEKGDIPEGYSVSREKKERFSLILESASTNQTSMYLCASRGDRRAFFGQGTRLTVV.

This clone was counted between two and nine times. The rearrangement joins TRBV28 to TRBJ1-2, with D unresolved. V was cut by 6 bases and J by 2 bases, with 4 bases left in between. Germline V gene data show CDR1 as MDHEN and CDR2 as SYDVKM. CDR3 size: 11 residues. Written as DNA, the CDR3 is TGTGCCAGCAGCCAGAACTATGGCTACACCTTC. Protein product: CASSQNYGYTF.

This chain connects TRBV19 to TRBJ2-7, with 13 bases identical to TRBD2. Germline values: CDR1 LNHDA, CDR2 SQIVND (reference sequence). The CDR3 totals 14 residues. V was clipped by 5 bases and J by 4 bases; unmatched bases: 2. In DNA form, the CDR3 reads TGTGCCAGTAGTCCGGGACTAGCGGGGTACGAGCAGTACTTC. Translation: CASSPGLAGYEQYF.

CDR3 loop: CASSFHSNQPQHF. The DNA of the CDR3 is TGTGCCAGCAGTTTCCACAGTAATCAGCCCCAGCATTTT. This chain links TRBV6-5 with TRBJ1-5; no clear D gene. V lost 4 bases and J 4 bases, leaving 8 bases between the germline ends. Germline lookup yields CDR1 MNHEY and CDR2 SVGAGI. The CDR3 has 13 amino acids.

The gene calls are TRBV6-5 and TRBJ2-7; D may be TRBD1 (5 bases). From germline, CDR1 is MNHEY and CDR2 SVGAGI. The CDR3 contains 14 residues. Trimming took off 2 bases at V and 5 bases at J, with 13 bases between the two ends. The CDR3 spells CASSYGQGRDEQYF. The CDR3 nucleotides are TGTGCCAGCAGTTACGGCCAGGGTCGGGACGAGCAGTACTTC.

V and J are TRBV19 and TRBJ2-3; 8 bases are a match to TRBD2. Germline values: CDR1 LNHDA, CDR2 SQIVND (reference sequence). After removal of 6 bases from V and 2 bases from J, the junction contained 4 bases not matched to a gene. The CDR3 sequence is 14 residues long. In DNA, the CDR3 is TGTGCCAGTAGGAGCGGGGGCTTCACAGATACGCAGTATTTT. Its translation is CASRSGGFTDTQYF.

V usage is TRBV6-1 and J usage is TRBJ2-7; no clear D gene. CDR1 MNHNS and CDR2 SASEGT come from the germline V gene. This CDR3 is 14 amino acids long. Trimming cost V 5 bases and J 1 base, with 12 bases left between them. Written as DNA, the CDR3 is TGTGCCAGCAGTCCACCTCGTCAGTCCTACGAGCAGTACTTC. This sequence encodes CASSPPRQSYEQYF.

Here the CDR3 DNA reads TGTGCCAGCCGAGAGGGGGCAGACACTGAAGCTTTCTTT. It is translated as CASREGADTEAFF. The genes are TRBV18 and TRBJ1-1, with 7 bases fitting TRBD1. Trimming cost V 8 bases and J 3 bases; bases outside gene matches: 6. Germline V lookup: CDR1 KGHSH, CDR2 LQKENI. CDR3 length: 13 amino acids.

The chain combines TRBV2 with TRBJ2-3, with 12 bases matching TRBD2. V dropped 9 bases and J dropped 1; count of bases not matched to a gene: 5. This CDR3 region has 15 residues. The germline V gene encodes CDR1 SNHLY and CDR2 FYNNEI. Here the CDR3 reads CARTLAGGGTDTQYF. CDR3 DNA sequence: TGTGCCAGAACCCTAGCGGGGGGGGGCACAGATACGCAGTATTTT.

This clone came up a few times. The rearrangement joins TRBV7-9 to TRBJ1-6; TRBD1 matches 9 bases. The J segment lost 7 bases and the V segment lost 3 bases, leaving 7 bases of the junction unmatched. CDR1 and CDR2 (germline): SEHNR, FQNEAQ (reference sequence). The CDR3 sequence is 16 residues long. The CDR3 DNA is TGTGCCAGCAGCTTTATCCCGGACAGGGGCAATTCACCCCTCCACTTT. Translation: CASSFIPDRGNSPLHF.